The sequence of this T cell receptor (beta chain) was determined in a study of blood T cell repertoires in COVID-19. The overall study: The cDNA or gDNA used as material had been derived from T cells, B-cell-depleted T cells, or PBMCs.

This clone was seen repeatedly, ten times or more. The CDR3 sequence is 14 residues long. The V and J ends lost 7 bases and 1 base respectively, with 13 bases between them. Germline loops: CDR1 LNHDA, CDR2 SQIVND (reference sequence). The protocol was immunoSEQ multiplex PCR, while the TCRdb copy is restricted to in-frame clones and leaves out a portion. In the table there are around 93,000 clones, roughly four fifths of which are singletons. The clonotype comes from a man in his fifties or sixties with acute or convalescent COVID-19. The chain links TRBV19 to TRBJ1-1; the D is unclear. Sequencing was performed on peripheral blood. The CDR3, as DNA: TGTGCCAGTATTGCGGACTCAGGGAACACTGAAGCTTTCTTT. Encoded protein: CASIADSGNTEAFF.